This TCR beta chain was sequenced in a study of T cells in Graves' hyperthyroidism and ophthalmopathy. General study points: Model output signaled ophthalmopathy a median about seven months ahead of onset.

Template material for amplifying TCR beta CDR3 regions consisted of RNA transcripts. First-round RT-PCR targeting the TCR CDR3 was performed with the HTBI primer set. TCRdb re-called the multiplex PCR reads through MiXCR, storing one row per CDR3 protein. The sample lists roughly 700,000 distinct CDR3 sequences; around 15% were seen once. Between the trimmed V and J ends, which lost 0 bases and 5 bases, there was a span of 8 bases. This CDR3 spans 13 amino acids. Germline values: CDR1 SGHRS, CDR2 YFSETQ. Researchers defined stable Graves' hyperthyroidism as no ophthalmopathy progression within 18 months. Patients aged 18 to 65 with hyperthyroidism were newly diagnosed, with duration under 2 months. This clonotype has at least ten counts. Its antigen is unidentified.

V usage is TRBV5-1 and J usage is TRBJ2-5, with D possibly TRBD2 on 5 matching bases. Sequenced: blood. The source is a man aged 50-59 years with Graves' hyperthyroidism. The CDR3 is CASSLETRETQYF. CDR3 nucleotide sequence: TGCGCCAGCAGCTTGGAAACTAGGGAGACCCAGTACTTC.